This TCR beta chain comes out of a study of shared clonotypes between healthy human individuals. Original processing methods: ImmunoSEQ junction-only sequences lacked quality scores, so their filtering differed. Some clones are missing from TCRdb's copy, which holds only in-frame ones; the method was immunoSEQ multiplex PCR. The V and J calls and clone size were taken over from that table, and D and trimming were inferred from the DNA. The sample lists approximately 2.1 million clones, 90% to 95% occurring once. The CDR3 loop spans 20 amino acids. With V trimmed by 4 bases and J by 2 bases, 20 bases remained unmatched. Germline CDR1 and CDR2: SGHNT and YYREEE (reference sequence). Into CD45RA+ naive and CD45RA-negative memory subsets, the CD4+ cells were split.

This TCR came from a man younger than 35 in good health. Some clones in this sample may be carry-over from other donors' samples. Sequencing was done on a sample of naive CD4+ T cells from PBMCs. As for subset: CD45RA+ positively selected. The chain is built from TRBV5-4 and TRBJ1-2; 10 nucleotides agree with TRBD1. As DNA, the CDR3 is TGTGCCAGCAGCCATTTTGGTGGACAGGGGGAGGAAGGTTGGAACTATGGCTACACCTTC. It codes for CASSHFGGQGEEGWNYGYTF.